Included here is one T cell receptor beta chain sequence, with context. As yet, its antigen is unknown. Germline V gives CDR1 SNHLY, CDR2 FYNNEI. The CDR3 loop spans 14 amino acids. V was clipped by 11 bases and J by 5 bases; unmatched bases: 9. These data originate in a study of cytomegalovirus exposure and HLA in healthy donors. General study findings and limits: While the bulk of TCR sequences proved rare, some public TCRs turned up in many donors. Sequence variants that were highly shared formed a cluster that was likely a sequencing artifact. Most of the CMV-associated TCR beta chains (in a later analysis) appeared to be HLA-restricted. As was reported, the classifier diagnosed cytomegalovirus status with high specificity and sensitivity.

Use of 60 Vbeta and 13 Jbeta primers characterized the PCR. Profiled with immunoSEQ multiplex PCR; TCRdb holds only in-frame clones, not every one. The profile shows about 130,000 clones, approximately 80% of them singletons. Sequencing used PBMCs. This clonotype was obtained from a woman in her forties in good health and CMV-seropositive. The chain uses TRBV2 and TRBJ2-2, with 9 bases fitting TRBD1. The CDR3 loop reads CASQGAVTTGELFF. CDR3 nucleotides: TGTGCCTCACAGGGGGCGGTTACTACCGGGGAGCTGTTTTTT.